This TCR beta chain was observed in a study of monozygotic twins with inflammatory bowel disease. cDNA for TCRalpha and TCRbeta was amplified by nested PCRs of around 15 then around 9 cycles. With the 5' RACE reads reprocessed, TCRdb shows one record per CDR3 protein and no DNA. Its listing shows approximately 340,000 distinct CDR3 sequences. CDR3 length: 15 amino acids. CDR1 and CDR2 from the germline V gene are SGHTA and FQGNSA. Blood samples of about 2.5 ml were drawn from every donor. The J gene is TRBJ1-1, the V gene TRBV7-2; checking the TCRdb D call of TRBD1 is not possible without DNA. The sequenced material came from blood. The clonotype was recovered from a human donor with ulcerative colitis or Crohn's disease, or a healthy co-twin of an affected twin (not recorded which). This CDR3 is CASRPSGTGDFEAFF.